The sequence of this TCR beta chain was determined in a study of blood T cell repertoires in COVID-19. For the study at large: Italy, Spain and the United States were the sources of the convalescent and acute COVID-19 samples. Nucleic acid was either cDNA or gDNA, and it came from T cells, B-cell-depleted T cells, or PBMCs.

CDR3 length: 16 amino acids. Trimming shortened V by 5 bases and J by 5 bases, and 16 bases separated the two germline ends. CDR1 and CDR2 (germline): MNHEY, SMNVEV (reference sequence). In the study's own analysis: Nucleated cell number was recorded as an estimate derived from reference gene primer amplification. TCRdb keeps only in-frame clones here, not all; method: immunoSEQ multiplex PCR. The V and J calls and the clone size are those of that table, but D and trimming were determined from the DNA. The sample lists about 150,000 clones, more than 80% seen once, with 2.5% to 3.5% in the top ten. This receptor was obtained from an older woman with active COVID-19. The chain links TRBV27 to TRBJ1-6; the D gene is possibly TRBD1 (6 bases). The sequenced sample consisted of peripheral blood. CDR3 sequence (DNA): TGTGCCAGCAGTCGCCACGGGACACGGGATAATTCACCCCTCCACTTT. Protein sequence: CASSRHGTRDNSPLHF.